This record looks at one TCR beta chain sequence and its context. In its sample, this clonotype was seen many times. There is no known antigen for this receptor. No per-base quality is available; no much larger clone lies one base away. This specimen comes from a study of breast tumors, draining lymph nodes, adjacent tissues (dated by TCRdb to between 2015 and 2016). Describing the broader study: Breast cancer patients provided tumor, adjacent nontumor tissue and axillary lymph nodes, and the study compared the TCR beta repertoires across these three sources. In human breast cancer, the study set out to assess how tumor, surrounding tissue and draining lymph node repertoires relate to one another and whether T cells might be exchanged between them.

The paper's findings and limits, for the study overall: The similarity between tumor and nontumor tissue repertoires was significantly greater in luminal-like breast cancer than in basal-like breast cancer. T-cell repertoire diversity in tumors was found to be lower than in lymph nodes but higher than in nontumor tissue, and preferential V and J gene usage was observed. The conclusion that tumor T cells originate in lymph nodes was presented as consistent with a hypothesis rather than as directly demonstrated. A scenario in which most tumor T cells derive from the lymph node and then expand within tumor tissue was judged to be consistent with the data.

Instrument on record: Illumina HiSeq 2000. Multiplex PCR amplification was used to build the TCR beta chain libraries. The amplified TCR beta chain products were analyzed by high-throughput sequencing. TCRdb itself trimmed the public reads at Q25 with fastp, ran MiXCR and retained productive beta chains. When rows share a CDR3 protein, they turn into one entry using the most common DNA and genes. In all, the sample holds roughly 120,000 distinct CDR3 sequences, and nearly 20% of those were seen once. The biggest ten clones account for about 3.7% of the sample. The lymph node samples were taken from the axillary draining lymph nodes of breast cancer patients. The cysteine opens and the phenylalanine closes a CDR3 of 13 amino acids. Of the read, only the CDR3 DNA is kept; its 39 bases are in frame from base 1. The germline V gene (reference sequence) gives CDR1 as LNHDA and CDR2 as SQIVND. V lost 5 bases and J lost 4 bases; the stretch between them is 10 bases long.

Source material: axillary lymph node tissue. The receptor was isolated from a female donor with breast cancer. Some clones in this sample may be carry-over from other donors' samples. The chain joins TRBV19 to TRBJ2-3; no D segment can be confidently identified. The CDR3 protein sequence reads: CASSVTFADTQYF. DNA sequence: TGTGCCAGTAGTGTGACCTTCGCAGATACGCAGTATTTT. This CDR3, with the reference TRBV19 and TRBJ2-3 proteins standing in past its ends, gives the full variable domain DGGITQSPKYLFRKEGQNVTLSCEQNLNHDAMYWYRQDPGQGLRLIYYSQIVNDFQKGDIAEGYSVSREKKESFPLTVTSAQKNPTAFYLCASSVTFADTQYFGPGTRLTVL.